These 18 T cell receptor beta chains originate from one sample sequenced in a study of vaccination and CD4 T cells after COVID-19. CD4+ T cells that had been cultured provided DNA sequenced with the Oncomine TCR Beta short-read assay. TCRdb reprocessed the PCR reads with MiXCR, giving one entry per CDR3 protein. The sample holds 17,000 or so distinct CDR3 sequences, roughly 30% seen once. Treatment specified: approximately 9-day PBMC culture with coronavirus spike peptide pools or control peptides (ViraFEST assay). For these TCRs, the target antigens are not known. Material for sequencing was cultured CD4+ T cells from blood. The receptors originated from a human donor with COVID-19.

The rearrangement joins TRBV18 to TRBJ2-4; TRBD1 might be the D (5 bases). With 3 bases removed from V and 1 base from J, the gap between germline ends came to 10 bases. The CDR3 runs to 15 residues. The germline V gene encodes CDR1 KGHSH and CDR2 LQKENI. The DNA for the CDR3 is TGTGCCAGCTCACCCGTTGGGGCCGCCAAAAACATTCAGTACTTC. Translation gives CASSPVGAAKNIQYF.

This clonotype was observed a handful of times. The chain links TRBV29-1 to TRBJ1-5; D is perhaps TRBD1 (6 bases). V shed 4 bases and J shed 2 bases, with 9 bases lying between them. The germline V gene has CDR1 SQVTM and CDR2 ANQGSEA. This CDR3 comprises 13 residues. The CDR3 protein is CSVAGGGNQPQHF. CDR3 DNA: TGCAGCGTTGCCGGGGGCGGCAATCAGCCCCAGCATTTT.

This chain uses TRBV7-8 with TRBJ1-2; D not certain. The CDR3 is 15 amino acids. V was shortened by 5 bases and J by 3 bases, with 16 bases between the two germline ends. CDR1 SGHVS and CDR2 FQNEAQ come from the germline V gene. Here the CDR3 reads CASSLGEVGYYGYTF. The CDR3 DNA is TGTGCCAGCAGCCTTGGGGAGGTGGGGTACTATGGCTACACCTTC.

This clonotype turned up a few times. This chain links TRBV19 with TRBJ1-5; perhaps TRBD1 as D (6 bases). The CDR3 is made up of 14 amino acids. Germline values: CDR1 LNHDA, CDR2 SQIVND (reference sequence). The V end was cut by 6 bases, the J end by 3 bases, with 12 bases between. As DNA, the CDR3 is TGTGCCAGTAGAAAATCGGGGGCCAATCAGCCCCAGCATTTT. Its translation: CASRKSGANQPQHF.

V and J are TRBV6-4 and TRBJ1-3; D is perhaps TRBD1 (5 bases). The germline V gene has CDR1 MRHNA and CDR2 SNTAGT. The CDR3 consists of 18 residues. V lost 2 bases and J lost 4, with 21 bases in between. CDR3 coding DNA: TGTGCCAGCAGTGACACTAGGGACCCGGTAGGATCGGGAAACACCATATATTTT. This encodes CASSDTRDPVGSGNTIYF.

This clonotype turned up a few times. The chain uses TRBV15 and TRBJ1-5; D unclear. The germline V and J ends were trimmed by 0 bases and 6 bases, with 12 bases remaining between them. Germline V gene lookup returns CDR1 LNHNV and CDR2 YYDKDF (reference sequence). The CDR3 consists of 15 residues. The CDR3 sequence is CATSRDAQSTQPQHF. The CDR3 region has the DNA TGTGCCACCAGCAGAGATGCGCAGTCGACTCAGCCCCAGCATTTT.

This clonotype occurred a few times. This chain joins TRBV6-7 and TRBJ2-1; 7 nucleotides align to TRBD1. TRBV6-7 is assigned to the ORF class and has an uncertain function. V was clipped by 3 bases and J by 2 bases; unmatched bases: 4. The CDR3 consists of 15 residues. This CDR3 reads CASSYMRGPYNEQFF. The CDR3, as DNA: TGTGCCAGCAGTTATATGAGGGGGCCCTACAATGAGCAGTTCTTC.

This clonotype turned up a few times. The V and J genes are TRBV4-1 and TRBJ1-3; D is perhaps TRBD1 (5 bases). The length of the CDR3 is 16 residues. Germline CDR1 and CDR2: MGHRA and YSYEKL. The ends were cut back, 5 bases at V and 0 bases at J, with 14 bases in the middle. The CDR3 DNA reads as TGCGCCAGCAGCTCGACAGCAGACTACTCTGGAAACACCATATATTTT. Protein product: CASSSTADYSGNTIYF.

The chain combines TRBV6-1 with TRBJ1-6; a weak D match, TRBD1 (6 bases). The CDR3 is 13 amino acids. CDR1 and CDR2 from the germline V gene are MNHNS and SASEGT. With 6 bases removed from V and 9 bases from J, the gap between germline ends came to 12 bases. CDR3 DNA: TGTGCCAGCAGCCCGAGGGGGGTTTCACCCCTCCACTTT. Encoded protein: CASSPRGVSPLHF.

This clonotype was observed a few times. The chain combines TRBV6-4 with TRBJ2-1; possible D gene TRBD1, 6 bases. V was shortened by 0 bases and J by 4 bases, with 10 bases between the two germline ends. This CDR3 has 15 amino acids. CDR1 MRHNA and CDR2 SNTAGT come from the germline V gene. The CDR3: CASSDSGALYNEQFF. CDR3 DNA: TGTGCCAGCAGTGACTCGGGGGCCTTATACAATGAGCAGTTCTTC.

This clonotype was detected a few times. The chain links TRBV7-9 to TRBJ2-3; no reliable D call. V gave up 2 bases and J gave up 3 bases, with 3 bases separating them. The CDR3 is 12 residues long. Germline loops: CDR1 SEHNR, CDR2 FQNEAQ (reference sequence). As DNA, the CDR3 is TGTGCCAGCAGCTTACTTACAGATACGCAGTATTTT. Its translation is CASSLLTDTQYF.

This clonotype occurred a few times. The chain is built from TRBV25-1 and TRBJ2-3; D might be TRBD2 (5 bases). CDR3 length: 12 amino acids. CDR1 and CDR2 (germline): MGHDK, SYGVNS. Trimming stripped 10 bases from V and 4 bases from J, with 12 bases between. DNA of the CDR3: TGTGCCACAGGACTTTCTCCAGATACGCAGTATTTT. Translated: CATGLSPDTQYF.

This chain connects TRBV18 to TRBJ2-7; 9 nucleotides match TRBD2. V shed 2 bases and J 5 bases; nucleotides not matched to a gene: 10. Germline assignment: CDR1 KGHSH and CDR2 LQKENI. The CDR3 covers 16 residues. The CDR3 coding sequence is TGTGCCAGCTCACCATCAGGCGGGGGGGCCAGGGACGAGCAGTACTTC. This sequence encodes CASSPSGGGARDEQYF.

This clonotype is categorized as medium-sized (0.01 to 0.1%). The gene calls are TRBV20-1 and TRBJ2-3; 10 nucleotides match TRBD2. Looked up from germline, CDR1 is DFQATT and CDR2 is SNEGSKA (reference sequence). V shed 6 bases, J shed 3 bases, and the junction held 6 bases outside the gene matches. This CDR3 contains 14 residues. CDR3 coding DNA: TGCAGTGCGGGAGCGGGGGGGACGACAGATACGCAGTATTTT. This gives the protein CSAGAGGTTDTQYF.

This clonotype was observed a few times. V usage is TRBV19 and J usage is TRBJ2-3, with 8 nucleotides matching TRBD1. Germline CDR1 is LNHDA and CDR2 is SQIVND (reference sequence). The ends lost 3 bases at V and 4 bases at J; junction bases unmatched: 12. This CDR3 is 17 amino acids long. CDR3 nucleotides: TGTGCCAGTAGTATGCAAGTCGCACAGGGGGGCTCAGATACGCAGTATTTT. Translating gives CASSMQVAQGGSDTQYF. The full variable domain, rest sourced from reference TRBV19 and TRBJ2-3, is DGGITQSPKYLFRKEGQNVTLSCEQNLNHDAMYWYRQDPGQGLRLIYYSQIVNDFQKGDIAEGYSVSREKKESFPLTVTSAQKNPTAFYLCASSMQVAQGGSDTQYFGPGTRLTVL.

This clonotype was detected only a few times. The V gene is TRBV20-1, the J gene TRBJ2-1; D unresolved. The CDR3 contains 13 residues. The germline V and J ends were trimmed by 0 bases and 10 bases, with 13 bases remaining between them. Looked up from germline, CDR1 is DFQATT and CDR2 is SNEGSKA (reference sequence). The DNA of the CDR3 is TGCAGTGCTAGAGATAACAGCTACATCGAGCAGTTCTTC. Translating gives CSARDNSYIEQFF.

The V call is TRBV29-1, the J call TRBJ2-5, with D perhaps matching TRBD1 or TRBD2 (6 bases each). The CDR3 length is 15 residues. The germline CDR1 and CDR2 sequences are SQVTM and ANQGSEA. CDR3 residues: CSVAGEITSPETQYF. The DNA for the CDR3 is TGCTCCGTGGCAGGGGAGATTACTAGCCCGGAGACCCAGTACTTC.

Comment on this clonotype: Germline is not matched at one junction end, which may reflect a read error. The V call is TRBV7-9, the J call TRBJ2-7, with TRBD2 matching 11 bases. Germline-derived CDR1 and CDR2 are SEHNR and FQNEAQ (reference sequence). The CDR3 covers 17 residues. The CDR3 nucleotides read TGCGCCAGCAGCTTTGGACTAGCGGGCGTGATCTCCTACGAGCAGTACTTC. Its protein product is CASSFGLAGVISYEQYF.